This TCR beta chain was captured by sequencing in a study of blood T cell repertoires in COVID-19 (dated by TCRdb to the early 2020s). The study in broad terms: Samples covering the acute and convalescent phases of COVID-19 were provided by collaborators in the United States, Italy and Spain. Samples came from the ongoing ImmuneRACE study (first 160 participants) plus 1,254 subjects from 6 global collaborators. The repertoires were released in a freely available public database meant as a resource for research on the immune response to SARS-CoV-2. The sample metadata nearly always contained a de-identified subject ID, COVID-19 status, age in years and sex. HLA class I and class II types, where available, came from metadata supplied by the sample provider rather than from assay-based typing. Subjects who had been exposed to COVID-19, were actively infected with it, or had recovered from it provided the deeply sampled blood TCRbeta repertoires that made up the dataset. The prospective study material was composed of cDNA or gDNA derived from T cells, B-cell-depleted T cells, or PBMCs.

The study at large found these results: The amount of clinical and demographic metadata varied by source and participant and was provided uncurated.

A note on this clone: Which antigen it targets is not known. Per-nucleotide qualities are absent, and no much larger clonotype sits a single base away.

TCRbeta CDR3 regions were amplified from genomic DNA by means of the immunoSEQ Assay, a bias-controlled multiplex PCR. The authors' analysis ran thus. The number of nucleated cells in each sample was estimated from the amplification of reference gene primers within the assay. To quantify the absolute abundance of each unique TCRbeta CDR3 rearrangement, sequence reads were collapsed and filtered. For each sample, productive Simpson clonality was calculated by taking the square root of Simpson's diversity index across productive rearrangements. This is the immuneACCESS table as TCRdb keeps it, with only in-frame sequences that have V and J called. A part of the clones is gone; compared with another copy, unresolved V genes explain less than half, and the rest is unexplained. Clonal size and the V and J genes are those of that table, whereas D and trimming came from the DNA. This sample holds under 75,000 clones; roughly 80% were observed only once. The top ten clonotypes cover approximately 18% of the sample.

The CDR3 has 14 amino acids, counting the end cysteine and phenylalanine. Only the CDR3 DNA is retained, 42 bases long and in frame from the first base. The germline V gene encodes CDR1 SEHNR and CDR2 FQNEAQ (reference sequence). Deletion took 1 base off V and 8 bases off J, with a span of 14 bases between the germline ends. A second Seattle source provided samples from volunteer blood donors who had recovered from COVID-19. Whole blood was collected in K2EDTA tubes by collaborating institutions according to the institutions' own protocols. For TCRbeta analysis, collaborator samples were shipped as frozen whole blood, as isolated PBMCs, or as DNA extracted from either sample type.

The TCR was taken from a man aged 70 or older who had recovered from COVID-19. The specimen was peripheral blood. The sequence joins TRBV7-9 to TRBJ1-2; matching of 5 bases hints at TRBD1 as the D gene. DNA sequence: TGTGCCAGCAGCTTAGGACAGTCCCTTGGGGGCTACACCTTC. Translated, it gives CASSLGQSLGGYTF.